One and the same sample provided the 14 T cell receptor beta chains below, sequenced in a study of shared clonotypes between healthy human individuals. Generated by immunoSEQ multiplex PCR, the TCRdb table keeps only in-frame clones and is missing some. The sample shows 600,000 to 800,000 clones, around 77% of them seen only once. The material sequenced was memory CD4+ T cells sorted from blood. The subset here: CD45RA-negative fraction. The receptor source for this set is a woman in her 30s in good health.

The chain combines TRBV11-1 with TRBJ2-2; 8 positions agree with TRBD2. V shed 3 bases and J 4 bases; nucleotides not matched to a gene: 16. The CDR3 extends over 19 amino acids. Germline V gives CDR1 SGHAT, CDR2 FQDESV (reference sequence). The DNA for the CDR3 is TGTGCCAGCAGCTTCGCTCTAGCCGCAAGCGGGAGAGGCACCGGGGAGCTGTTTTTT. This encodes CASSFALAASGRGTGELFF.

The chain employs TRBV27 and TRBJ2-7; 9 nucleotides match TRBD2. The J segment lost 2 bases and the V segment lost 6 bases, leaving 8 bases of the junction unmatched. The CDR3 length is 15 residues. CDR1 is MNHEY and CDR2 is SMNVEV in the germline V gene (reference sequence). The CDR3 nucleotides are TGTGCCAGCAGGTTAGCGGGAGAGACAACCTACGAGCAGTACTTC. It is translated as CASRLAGETTYEQYF.

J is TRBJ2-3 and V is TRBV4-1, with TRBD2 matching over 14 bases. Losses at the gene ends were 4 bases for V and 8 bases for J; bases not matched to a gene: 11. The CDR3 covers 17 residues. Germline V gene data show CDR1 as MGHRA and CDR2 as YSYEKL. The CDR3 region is CASSLNLGLAGGTTQYF. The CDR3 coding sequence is TGCGCCAGCAGCCTCAACCTCGGACTAGCGGGAGGAACTACGCAGTATTTT.

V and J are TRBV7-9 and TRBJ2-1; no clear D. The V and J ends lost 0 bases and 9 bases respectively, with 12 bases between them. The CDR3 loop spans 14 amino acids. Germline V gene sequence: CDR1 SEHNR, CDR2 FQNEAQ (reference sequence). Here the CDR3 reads CASSLAVQLGEQFF. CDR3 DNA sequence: TGTGCCAGCAGCTTAGCTGTGCAGTTAGGTGAGCAGTTCTTC.

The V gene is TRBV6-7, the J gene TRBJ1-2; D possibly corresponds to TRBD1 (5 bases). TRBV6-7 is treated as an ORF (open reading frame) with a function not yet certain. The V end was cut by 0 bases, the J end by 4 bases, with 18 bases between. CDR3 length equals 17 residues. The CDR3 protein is CASSYSPQRWGSYGYTF. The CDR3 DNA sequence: TGTGCCAGCAGTTACTCGCCGCAAAGGTGGGGGAGCTATGGCTACACCTTC.

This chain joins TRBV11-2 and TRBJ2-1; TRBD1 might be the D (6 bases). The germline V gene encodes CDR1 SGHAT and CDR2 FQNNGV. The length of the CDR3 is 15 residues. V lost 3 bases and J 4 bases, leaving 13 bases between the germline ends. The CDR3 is CASSLGRGIYNEQFF. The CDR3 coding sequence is TGTGCCAGCAGCTTGGGCAGGGGCATATACAATGAGCAGTTCTTC.

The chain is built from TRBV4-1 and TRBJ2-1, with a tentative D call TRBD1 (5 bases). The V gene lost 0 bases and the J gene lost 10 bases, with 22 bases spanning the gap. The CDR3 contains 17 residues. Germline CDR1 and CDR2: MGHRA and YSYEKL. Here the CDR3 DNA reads TGCGCCAGCAGCCAAGATCCTGGGGCTCAGCCTTTAAGAGAGCAGTTCTTC. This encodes CASSQDPGAQPLREQFF.

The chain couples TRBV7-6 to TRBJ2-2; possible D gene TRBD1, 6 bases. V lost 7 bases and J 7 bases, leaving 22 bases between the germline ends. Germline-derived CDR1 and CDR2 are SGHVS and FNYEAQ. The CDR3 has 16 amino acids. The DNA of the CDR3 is TGTGCCAGCACCCCCCAGCACAGGGCGTCGTTCGGGGAGCTGTTTTTT. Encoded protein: CASTPQHRASFGELFF.

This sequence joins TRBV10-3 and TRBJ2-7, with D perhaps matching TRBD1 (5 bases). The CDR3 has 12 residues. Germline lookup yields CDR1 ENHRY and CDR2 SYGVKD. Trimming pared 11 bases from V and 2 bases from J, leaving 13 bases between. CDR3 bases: TGTGCCGTTGGGGCCGGACCCTACGAGCAGTACTTC. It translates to CAVGAGPYEQYF.

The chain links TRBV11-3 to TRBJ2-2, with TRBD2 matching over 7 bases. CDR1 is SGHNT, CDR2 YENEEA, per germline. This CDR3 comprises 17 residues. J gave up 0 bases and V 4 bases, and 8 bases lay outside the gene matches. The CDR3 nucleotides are TGTGCCAGCAGCTCCCCTGGGCGGGGGTCGAACACCGGGGAGCTGTTTTTT. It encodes CASSSPGRGSNTGELFF.

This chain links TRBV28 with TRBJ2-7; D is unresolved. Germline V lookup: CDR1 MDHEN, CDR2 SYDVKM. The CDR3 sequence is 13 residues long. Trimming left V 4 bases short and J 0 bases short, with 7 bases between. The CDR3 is CASSSPSSYEQYF. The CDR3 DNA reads TGTGCCAGCAGTTCCCCCAGCTCCTACGAGCAGTACTTC.

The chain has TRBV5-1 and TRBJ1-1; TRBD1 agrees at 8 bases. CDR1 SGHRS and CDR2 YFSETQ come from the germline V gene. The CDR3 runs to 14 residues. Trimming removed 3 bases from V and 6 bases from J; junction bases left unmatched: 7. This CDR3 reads CASSSGQGRAEAFF. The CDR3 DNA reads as TGCGCCAGCAGCTCCGGACAGGGAAGAGCTGAAGCTTTCTTT.

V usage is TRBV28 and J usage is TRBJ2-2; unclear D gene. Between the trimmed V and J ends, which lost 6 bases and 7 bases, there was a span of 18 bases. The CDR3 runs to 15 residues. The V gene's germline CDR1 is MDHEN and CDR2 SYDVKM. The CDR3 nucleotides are TGTGCCAGCAGCCGGCTCGGGCTATACGGCGGGGAGCTGTTTTTT. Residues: CASSRLGLYGGELFF.

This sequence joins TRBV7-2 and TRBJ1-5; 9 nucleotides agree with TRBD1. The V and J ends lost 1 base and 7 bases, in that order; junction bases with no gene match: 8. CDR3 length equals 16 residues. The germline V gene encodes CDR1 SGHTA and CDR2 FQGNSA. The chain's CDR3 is CASSLVRDRVKQPQHF. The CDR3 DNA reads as TGTGCCAGCAGCTTAGTGAGGGACAGGGTTAAACAGCCCCAGCATTTT.